Listed here are 28 T cell receptor beta chains from one sample, sequenced in a study of CD8+CD57+ T cells in acquired aplastic anemia. The use of genomic DNA as template underpinned the TCR beta VDJ and CDR3 profiling. TCRdb processed the reads anew with MiXCR; each CDR3 protein has one entry. The repertoire includes more than 150,000 distinct CDR3 sequences, 40% to 55% of them detected once, and 2.9% sits in the top ten. Sequencing input: sorted CD4+, CD8+, or CD8+CD57+ T cells (not recorded which) from PBMCs. The receptors originated from a human donor in good health.

A few counts support this clonotype. This may stem from a read error, because a much larger clone lies one nucleotide away. This chain links TRBV12-3 or TRBV12-4 with TRBJ2-5; possibly TRBD2 for D (6 bases). CDR3 size: 15 residues. The V end was cut by 1 base, the J end by 4 bases, with 13 bases between. The CDR3 DNA follows: TGTGCCAGCAGTTTAGGTATCATCGGGGGAGAGACCCAGTACTTC. Its protein product is CASSLGIIGGETQYF.

The chain combines TRBV9 with TRBJ1-4; D is unresolved. From germline, CDR1 is SGDLS and CDR2 YYNGEE. The V end was cut by 0 bases, the J end by 7 bases, with 7 bases between. The CDR3 has 13 amino acids. The CDR3 bases are TGTGCCAGCAGCGTAGAGACGGGTGAAAAACTGTTTTTT. This encodes CASSVETGEKLFF. Looking up the rest from reference TRBV9 and TRBJ1-4 gives the full variable domain: DSGVTQTPKHLITATGQRVTLRCSPRSGDLSVYWYQQSLDQGLQFLIQYYNGEERAKGNILERFSAQQFPDLHSELNLSSLELGDSALYFCASSVETGEKLFFGSGTQLSVL.

Here the CDR3 DNA reads TGTGCCAGTAGTTTCGGAGTGGGCAATCAGCCCCAGCATTTT. Encoded protein: CASSFGVGNQPQHF. This chain uses TRBV19 with TRBJ1-5; D remains unclear. Germline values: CDR1 LNHDA, CDR2 SQIVND (reference sequence). There are 14 residues in the CDR3. Trimming pared 5 bases from V and 2 bases from J, leaving 10 bases between.

This clonotype was observed at least ten times. The chain carries TRBV20-1 and TRBJ2-1; the match to TRBD2 covers 10 bases. The CDR3 runs to 14 residues. CDR1 DFQATT and CDR2 SNEGSKA come from the germline V gene (reference sequence). Trimming at V came to 2 bases and at J to 4 bases, leaving 2 bases not matched to a gene. The CDR3 spells CSARRTSGYNEQFF. In DNA, the CDR3 is TGCAGTGCTAGACGGACTAGCGGTTACAATGAGCAGTTCTTC.

V gene TRBV12-3 or TRBV12-4 combines with J gene TRBJ2-7; tentative D call: TRBD1 (6 bases). With 6 bases removed from V and 6 bases from J, the gap between germline ends came to 18 bases. The CDR3 sequence is 14 residues long. In DNA, the CDR3 is TGTGCCAGCAGCCCTACTACAGGGAAAGGCGAGCAGTACTTC. Protein product: CASSPTTGKGEQYF.

The table lists this clonotype with many counts. The rearrangement links TRBV10-3 to TRBJ2-7; the match to TRBD2 covers 8 bases. The CDR3 length is 13 residues. Germline V gene lookup returns CDR1 ENHRY and CDR2 SYGVKD. Unmatched junction bases numbered 6, after V lost 6 bases and J lost 5 bases. The CDR3 DNA follows: TGTGCCATCAGCGGACTAGCAGTCGACGAGCAGTACTTC. Translation: CAISGLAVDEQYF.

The chain uses TRBV30 and TRBJ1-1; 7 positions agree with TRBD1. This CDR3 has 13 residues. Germline CDR1 and CDR2: GTSNPN and SVGIG (reference sequence). V was clipped by 7 bases and J by 1 base; unmatched bases: 6. In DNA form, the CDR3 reads TGTGCCTCTCAGGGACAGCGGAACACTGAAGCTTTCTTT. Translated, it gives CASQGQRNTEAFF.

The sample holds many counts of this clonotype. The chain couples TRBV20-1 to TRBJ1-1, with D possibly TRBD1 on 6 matching bases. Per the germline V gene, CDR1 is DFQATT and CDR2 is SNEGSKA (reference sequence). The CDR3 covers 17 residues. V lost 3 bases and J lost 0, with 20 bases in between. CDR3 protein: CSASVTDRNWMNTEAFF. The CDR3 DNA reads TGCAGTGCTAGCGTTACTGACAGGAACTGGATGAACACTGAAGCTTTCTTT.

Details on this clonotype: This may be a read error, as it is one base from a much larger clone. V usage is TRBV24-1 and J usage is TRBJ2-3; a weak D match, TRBD2 (5 bases). The CDR3 has 15 residues. CDR1 and CDR2 (germline): KGHDR, SFDVKD. The CDR3 loop is CASSGSFALTDTHYF. Here the CDR3 DNA reads TGTGCCAGCAGCGGATCCTTTGCGCTCACAGATACGCACTATTTT.

In the case of this clonotype: With a much larger clone just one base away, this may be a read error. The conserved closing phenylalanine or tryptophan is absent in this CDR3, likely reflecting a read error. The chain combines TRBV11-2 with TRBJ2-1, with a tentative D call TRBD1 (6 bases). The CDR3 is 15 residues long. Trimming removed 9 bases at V and 6 bases at J, with 21 bases between. Germline CDR1 reads SGHAT; CDR2 reads FQNNGV. This CDR3 is CASSKGWGTLNEQFL. The CDR3 nucleotides read TGTGCCAGTTCAAAAGGGTGGGGGACACTCAATGAGCAGTTCCTC.

This clonotype was seen a handful of times. The genes are TRBV24-1 and TRBJ2-3; D is perhaps TRBD2 (5 bases). Trimming shortened V by 4 bases and J by 2 bases, and 12 bases separated the two germline ends. This CDR3 contains 15 residues. Germline CDR1 and CDR2: KGHDR and SFDVKD. The CDR3 is CATSEAGILTDTQYF. In nucleotides, the CDR3 is TGTGCCACCAGTGAGGCCGGGATCCTCACAGATACGCAGTATTTT.

The table lists this clonotype with many counts. The chain links TRBV20-1 to TRBJ1-6, with 8 bases lining up with TRBD1. The CDR3 spans 14 residues. The ends lost 6 bases at V and 5 bases at J; junction bases unmatched: 6. The germline CDR1 and CDR2 sequences are DFQATT and SNEGSKA (reference sequence). The CDR3 sequence: CSARTGTNNSPLHF. The CDR3 DNA reads TGCAGTGCACGGACAGGGACCAATAATTCACCCCTCCACTTT.

To note about this clonotype: This sequence may be a read error, since a much larger clone differs from it by one base. The CDR3 nucleotides read TGCGCCAGCATCCCCGGACAGTTCTCCTACGAGCAGTACTTC. This translates into CASIPGQFSYEQYF. V gene TRBV4-1 combines with J gene TRBJ2-7; maybe TRBD1 (6 bases). CDR3 length equals 14 residues. The germline V gene encodes CDR1 MGHRA and CDR2 YSYEKL. Trimming left V 7 bases short and J 0 bases short, with 13 bases between.

This clonotype was found once. The chain employs TRBV24-1 and TRBJ1-5, with 9 bases aligning to TRBD1. Looked up from germline, CDR1 is KGHDR and CDR2 is SFDVKD. Losses at the gene ends were 5 bases for V and 1 base for J; bases not matched to a gene: 5. The CDR3 covers 16 residues. The DNA for the CDR3 is TGTGCCACCAGTGCCAAAGGACAGGGGAGCAATCAGCCCCAGCATTTT. Amino acid sequence: CATSAKGQGSNQPQHF.

The chain couples TRBV29-1 to TRBJ1-4; D gene uncertain. Trimming left V 4 bases short and J 13 bases short, with 16 bases between. CDR3 size: 12 residues. Germline V gene data show CDR1 as SQVTM and CDR2 as ANQGSEA. CDR3: CSVGGEEWGLFF. The CDR3 DNA sequence: TGCAGCGTTGGAGGTGAAGAGTGGGGACTGTTTTTT.

This clonotype was seen at least ten times. The chain recombines TRBV24-1 with TRBJ2-1; 7 bases line up with TRBD1. This CDR3 region has 15 residues. Germline CDR1 and CDR2: KGHDR and SFDVKD. The V and J ends lost 1 base and 5 bases, in that order; junction bases with no gene match: 4. CDR3 loop: CATSDFGTANNEQFF. The DNA of the CDR3 is TGTGCCACCAGTGATTTTGGGACAGCCAACAATGAGCAGTTCTTC.

This clonotype has at least ten counts. V usage is TRBV5-6 and J usage is TRBJ1-1; D gene uncertain. The CDR3 is made up of 12 amino acids. Germline V gives CDR1 SGHDT, CDR2 YYEEEE. The V gene lost 2 bases and the J gene lost 7 bases, with 9 bases spanning the gap. The CDR3 DNA follows: TGTGCCAGCAGCTTCGGTTCAGGTGAAGCTTTCTTT. It yields the protein CASSFGSGEAFF. Full variable domain (remainder filled in from reference TRBV5-6 and TRBJ1-1): DAGVTQSPTHLIKTRGQQVTLRCSPKSGHDTVSWYQQALGQGPQFIFQYYEEEERQRGNFPDRFSGHQFPNYSSELNVNALLLGDSALYLCASSFGSGEAFFGQGTRLTVV.

The chain employs TRBV7-9 and TRBJ1-1; D remains unclear. With 4 bases removed from V and 7 bases from J, the gap between germline ends came to 13 bases. Germline CDR1 reads SEHNR; CDR2 reads FQNEAQ (reference sequence). The CDR3 is 13 amino acids. Here the CDR3 DNA reads TGTGCCAGCAGCTCGGGATTCACGGATGAAGCTTTCTTT. Encoded protein: CASSSGFTDEAFF. The whole variable domain, remainder taken from reference TRBV7-9 and TRBJ1-1, is DTGVSQNPRHKITKRGQNVTFRCDPISEHNRLYWYRQTLGQGPEFLTYFQNEAQLEKSRLLSDRFSAERPKGSFSTLEIQRTEQGDSAMYLCASSSGFTDEAFFGQGTRLTVV.

This chain joins TRBV10-1 and TRBJ2-3, with TRBD2 matching over 8 bases. Germline-derived CDR1 and CDR2 are WNHNN and SYGVQD (reference sequence). J lost 4 bases, V lost 3 bases, and 9 bases had no gene match. This CDR3 comprises 16 residues. CDR3 coding DNA: TGCGCCAGCAGTGAAGGGCGGGGGGCCGAAGCAGATACGCAGTATTTT. It is translated as CASSEGRGAEADTQYF.

This clonotype was found many times. The rearrangement links TRBV5-1 to TRBJ2-3; D is unclear. Trimming pared 1 base from V and 0 bases from J, leaving 6 bases between. There are 14 residues in the CDR3. The germline V gene has CDR1 SGHRS and CDR2 YFSETQ. For the CDR3, the DNA is TGCGCCAGCAGCTTGTATAGGAGCACAGATACGCAGTATTTT. Amino acid sequence: CASSLYRSTDTQYF.

The rearrangement uses TRBV6-1 and TRBJ2-3; D is possibly TRBD2 (6 bases). This CDR3 has 14 residues. Germline lookup yields CDR1 MNHNS and CDR2 SASEGT. V was clipped by 6 bases and J by 5 bases, with 15 bases between them. The CDR3 is CASSRPGSGDTQYF. The DNA for the CDR3 is TGTGCCAGCAGCCGCCCCGGGAGCGGAGATACGCAGTATTTT.

This clonotype occurred many times. The chain has TRBV20-1 and TRBJ2-3; no reliable D call. V lost 0 bases to trimming and J lost 0 bases, with 7 bases between them. This CDR3 has 14 amino acids. Germline V gives CDR1 DFQATT, CDR2 SNEGSKA (reference sequence). Here the CDR3 reads CSARERSSTDTQYF. In DNA, the CDR3 is TGCAGTGCTAGAGAGAGATCCAGCACAGATACGCAGTATTTT.

The sample holds many counts of this clonotype. CDR3 DNA sequence: TGTGCCAGTAGAGACGGGACTCCCTATGGCTACACCTTC. Translated: CASRDGTPYGYTF. The J gene is TRBJ1-2, the V gene TRBV19; possibly TRBD1 for D (5 bases). Germline V lookup: CDR1 LNHDA, CDR2 SQIVND (reference sequence). V was clipped by 6 bases and J by 4 bases, with 12 bases between them. The CDR3 covers 13 residues.

Of note for this clonotype: A much larger clone lies one base from this, so it may be a read error. The V call is TRBV3-1, the J call TRBJ1-1; 8 bases fit TRBD1. The CDR3 is made up of 13 amino acids. Germline V gene lookup returns CDR1 LGHDT and CDR2 YNNKEL (reference sequence). This CDR3 is CAGSQDRGTEAFF. Here the CDR3 DNA reads TGTGCCGGCAGCCAAGACAGGGGCACTGAAGCTTTCTTT. The entire variable domain, with the rest obtained from reference TRBV3-1 and TRBJ1-1, is as follows: DTAVSQTPKYLVTQMGNDKSIKCEQNLGHDTMYWYKQDSKKFLKIMFSYNNKELIINETVPNRFSPKSPDKAHLNLHINSLELGDSAVYFCAGSQDRGTEAFFGQGTRLTVV.

The chain recombines TRBV6-1 with TRBJ2-1; D is unresolved. The length of the CDR3 is 11 residues. CDR1 MNHNS and CDR2 SASEGT come from the germline V gene. V lost 6 bases and J lost 8, with 8 bases in between. The CDR3 sequence: CASRSRDEQFF. The CDR3 DNA reads TGTGCCAGCAGATCCCGGGATGAGCAGTTCTTC.

This clonotype was observed at least ten times. The chain has TRBV10-3 and TRBJ1-4; D call uncertain. V dropped 6 bases and J dropped 4 bases, with 9 bases sitting between them. The CDR3 sequence is 13 residues long. CDR1 is ENHRY, CDR2 SYGVKD, per germline. CDR3 nucleotides: TGTGCCATCAGGAAGGGTATTAATGAAAAACTGTTTTTT. It yields the protein CAIRKGINEKLFF.

This clonotype appeared many times. The chain combines TRBV4-2 with TRBJ2-5; TRBD2 matches at 8 bases. CDR1 and CDR2 (germline): LGHNA, YNFKEQ. Unmatched junction bases numbered 12, after V lost 0 bases and J lost 0 bases. This CDR3 has 19 residues. CDR3 nucleotide sequence: TGTGCCAGCAGCCAAGATCGGTTAGCGGGGTCGAGGTACCAAGAGACCCAGTACTTC. Residues: CASSQDRLAGSRYQETQYF.

This clonotype showed up many times. The chain links TRBV4-1 to TRBJ2-2; TRBD2 agrees at 12 bases. Germline V gives CDR1 MGHRA, CDR2 YSYEKL. Unmatched junction bases numbered 5, after V lost 5 bases and J lost 4 bases. This CDR3 comprises 16 residues. CDR3 DNA: TGCGCCAGCAGCAACGGACTAGCGGGAACCACCGGGGAGCTGTTTTTT. Translated: CASSNGLAGTTGELFF.